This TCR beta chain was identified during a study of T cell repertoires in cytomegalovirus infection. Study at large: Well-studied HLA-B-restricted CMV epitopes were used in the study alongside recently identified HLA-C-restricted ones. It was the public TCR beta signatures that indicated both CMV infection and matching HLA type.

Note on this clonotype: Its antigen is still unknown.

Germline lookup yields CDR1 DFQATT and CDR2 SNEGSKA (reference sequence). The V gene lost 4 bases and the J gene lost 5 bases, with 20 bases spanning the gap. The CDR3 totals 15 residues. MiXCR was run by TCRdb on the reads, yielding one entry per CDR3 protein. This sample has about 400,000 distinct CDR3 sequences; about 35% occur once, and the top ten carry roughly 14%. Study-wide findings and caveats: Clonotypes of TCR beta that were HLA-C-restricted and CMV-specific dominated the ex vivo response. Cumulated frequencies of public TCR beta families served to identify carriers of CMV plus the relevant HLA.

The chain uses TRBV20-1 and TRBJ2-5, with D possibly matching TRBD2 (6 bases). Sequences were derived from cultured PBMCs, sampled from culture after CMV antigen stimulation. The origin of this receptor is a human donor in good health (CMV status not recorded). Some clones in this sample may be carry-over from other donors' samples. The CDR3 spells CSAIDGGAGTETQYF. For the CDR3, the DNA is TGCAGTGCTATAGACGGCGGGGCAGGGACGGAGACCCAGTACTTC.